The 23 T cell receptor beta chains reported below all come from one sample, sequenced in a study of blood T cell repertoires in COVID-19. Repertoires were generated with immunoSEQ multiplex PCR, while TCRdb's copy carries only in-frame clones and drops some. The sample includes around 310,000 clones, around nine tenths of them seen just once. Sequencing was performed on PBMCs or T cells enriched from blood (not recorded which). The receptors here all came from a woman aged 25 to 39 who had recovered from COVID-19.

The chain joins TRBV6-1 to TRBJ2-2; no definite D call. V gave up 2 bases and J gave up 8 bases, with 12 bases separating them. The CDR3 is 14 amino acids. CDR1 is MNHNS, CDR2 SASEGT, per germline. The DNA of the CDR3 is TGTGCCAGCAGTGAATTCCTCCCCGTTGGGGAGCTGTTTTTT. Translating it yields CASSEFLPVGELFF.

This chain connects TRBV11-2 to TRBJ1-2, with TRBD1 identical over 9 bases. The CDR3 extends over 18 amino acids. Trimming removed 1 base from V and 0 bases from J; junction bases left unmatched: 9. Germline CDR1 reads SGHAT; CDR2 reads FQNNGV. The CDR3 sequence: CASSLAPLGQGTNYGYTF. Written as DNA, the CDR3 is TGTGCCAGCAGCTTAGCCCCTTTGGGACAGGGAACTAACTATGGCTACACCTTC.

The rearrangement links TRBV5-1 to TRBJ2-3; 9 bases line up with TRBD2. Germline CDR1 SGHRS, CDR2 YFSETQ. Losses at the gene ends were 1 base for V and 0 bases for J; bases not matched to a gene: 6. This CDR3 spans 17 amino acids. This CDR3 reads CASSLRSSGASTDTQYF. CDR3 coding DNA: TGCGCCAGCAGCTTGCGGTCTAGCGGGGCCAGCACAGATACGCAGTATTTT.

This clone was counted a few times. This chain uses TRBV6-2 or TRBV6-3 with TRBJ1-2, with TRBD1 matching 9 bases. Germline trimming cut 0 bases from V and 5 bases from J; bases unmatched to any gene: 22. Germline values: CDR1 MNHEY, CDR2 SVGEGT. The CDR3 sequence is 21 residues long. The CDR3 loop reads CASSYSGGYYTGGEAVYGYTF. The CDR3 DNA follows: TGTGCCAGCAGTTACTCGGGAGGGTACTATACAGGGGGCGAGGCTGTATATGGCTACACCTTC.

This clone was detected only once. The chain is built from TRBV27 and TRBJ2-1, with 8 bases fitting TRBD2. This CDR3 has 16 residues. Trimming at V came to 10 bases and at J to 0 bases, leaving 11 bases not matched to a gene. Germline V gene data show CDR1 as MNHEY and CDR2 as SMNVEV (reference sequence). CDR3 DNA: TGTGCCACTCGGGCTAGCGGGTACAGCTCCTACAATGAGCAGTTCTTC. Amino acid sequence: CATRASGYSSYNEQFF.

This clone was observed a few times. This chain links TRBV3-1 (or the pseudogene TRBV3-2) with TRBJ2-7; D is possibly TRBD2 (6 bases). The CDR3 totals 17 residues. Per the germline V gene, CDR1 is LGHDT and CDR2 is YNNKEL (reference sequence). Trimming removed 0 bases from V and 3 bases from J, with 18 bases in between. The CDR3 DNA sequence: TGTGCCAGCAGCCAAGACGGGCCCTGGCGGGATAACTACGAGCAGTACTTC. Amino acid sequence: CASSQDGPWRDNYEQYF.

The genes are TRBV7-9 and TRBJ2-7; D gene unclear. Germline values: CDR1 SEHNR, CDR2 FQNEAQ (reference sequence). The CDR3 runs 16 residues. V was cut by 5 bases and J by 7 bases, with 24 bases left in between. The CDR3 loop reads CASSAFQLEETREQYF. As DNA, the CDR3 is TGTGCCAGCAGCGCGTTCCAATTAGAAGAGACAAGGGAGCAGTACTTC. Full variable domain (missing parts from reference TRBV7-9 and TRBJ2-7): DTGVSQNPRHKITKRGQNVTFRCDPISEHNRLYWYRQTLGQGPEFLTYFQNEAQLEKSRLLSDRFSAERPKGSFSTLEIQRTEQGDSAMYLCASSAFQLEETREQYFGPGTRLTVT.

V gene TRBV28 combines with J gene TRBJ2-7; D is uncertain. Trimming left V 2 bases short and J 5 bases short, with 10 bases between. Per the germline V gene, CDR1 is MDHEN and CDR2 is SYDVKM. The CDR3 is 13 residues long. CDR3 sequence: CASSLIPVDEQYF. The CDR3 DNA sequence: TGTGCCAGCAGTTTAATTCCAGTTGACGAGCAGTACTTC. Together with reference TRBV28 and TRBJ2-7, the CDR3 gives the full variable domain: DVKVTQSSRYLVKRTGEKVFLECVQDMDHENMFWYRQDPGLGLRLIYFSYDVKMKEKGDIPEGYSVSREKKERFSLILESASTNQTSMYLCASSLIPVDEQYFGPGTRLTVT.

This rearrangement joins TRBV24-1 to TRBJ2-6; 8 bases fit TRBD1. The germline CDR1 and CDR2 sequences are KGHDR and SFDVKD. With 4 bases clipped from V and 3 bases from J, the junction kept 1 base outside the gene matches. This CDR3 is 15 amino acids long. The CDR3 sequence: CATSETGVGANVLTF. CDR3 coding DNA: TGTGCCACCAGTGAGACAGGGGTTGGGGCCAACGTCCTGACTTTC.

V usage is TRBV5-1 and J usage is TRBJ2-5; 14 nucleotides align to TRBD2. V was clipped by 3 bases and J by 5 bases; unmatched bases: 9. This CDR3 region has 17 residues. CDR1 SGHRS and CDR2 YFSETQ come from the germline V gene. In nucleotides, the CDR3 is TGCGCCAGCAGCTGGGGACTAGCGGGAGTGGTATCGGAGACCCAGTACTTC. Encoded protein: CASSWGLAGVVSETQYF.

The chain links TRBV6-5 to TRBJ1-5; D unclear. V gave up 2 bases and J gave up 5 bases, with 10 bases separating them. This CDR3 region has 14 residues. Germline V gene data show CDR1 as MNHEY and CDR2 as SVGAGI. CDR3 coding DNA: TGTGCCAGCAGTTACGCTGACATCCATCAGCCCCAGCATTTT. Its translation: CASSYADIHQPQHF.

V and J are TRBV7-3 and TRBJ1-5; TRBD1 matches at 8 bases. The V gene end was trimmed by 2 bases and the J gene end by 7 bases; junction bases not matched to a gene: 1. Germline V gives CDR1 SGHTA, CDR2 FQGTGA. The CDR3 runs to 13 residues. The CDR3, as DNA: TGTGCCAGCAGCTTAGGACAGGGCCAGCCCCAGCATTTT. Residues: CASSLGQGQPQHF.

The chain links TRBV5-4 to TRBJ2-5; a weak D match, TRBD2 (6 bases). Trimming cost V 3 bases and J 5 bases, with 17 bases left between them. The V gene's germline CDR1 is SGHNT and CDR2 YYREEE (reference sequence). The CDR3 is 15 residues long. CDR3 sequence (DNA): TGTGCCAGCAGCTCCGGGGGAAGCGCAGAGGAGACCCAGTACTTC. Its protein is CASSSGGSAEETQYF.

This rearrangement joins TRBV29-1 to TRBJ2-7; TRBD1 aligns across 7 bases. Trimming cost V 6 bases and J 4 bases; bases outside gene matches: 6. CDR1 is SQVTM, CDR2 ANQGSEA, per germline. This CDR3 is built from 12 residues. The CDR3 protein is CSVVGQAYEQYF. CDR3 nucleotide sequence: TGCAGCGTGGTAGGACAGGCTTACGAGCAGTACTTC.

This chain connects TRBV6-5 to TRBJ2-2; TRBD2 matches 11 bases. V shed 6 bases, J shed 4 bases, and the junction held 4 bases outside the gene matches. This CDR3 contains 15 residues. CDR1 is MNHEY, CDR2 SVGAGI, per germline. CDR3 amino acids: CASRLGLAVTGELFF. CDR3 nucleotides: TGTGCCAGCAGGCTGGGACTAGCGGTCACCGGGGAGCTGTTTTTT.

The rearrangement joins TRBV5-1 to TRBJ2-7, with 11 bases lining up with TRBD1. V was pared by 1 base and J by 5 bases, with 2 bases of the junction left unmatched. From germline, CDR1 is SGHRS and CDR2 YFSETQ. There are 14 residues in the CDR3. CDR3 in amino acids: CASSLRGQGDEQYF. The CDR3 DNA follows: TGCGCCAGCAGCTTGAGGGGACAGGGGGACGAGCAGTACTTC.

The chain has TRBV3-1 (or the pseudogene TRBV3-2) and TRBJ2-5; the D is unclear. CDR3 length: 14 amino acids. From germline, CDR1 is LGHDT and CDR2 YNNKEL (reference sequence). With 11 bases removed from V and 4 bases from J, the gap between germline ends came to 20 bases. Here the CDR3 reads CAACDWSRRETQYF. In DNA, the CDR3 is TGTGCCGCATGTGACTGGTCTCGGCGAGAGACCCAGTACTTC.

The CDR3: CASSSFLGQGRTEAFF. CDR3 bases: TGTGCCAGTAGTAGTTTTCTGGGACAGGGCCGCACTGAAGCTTTCTTT. The J gene is TRBJ1-1, the V gene TRBV19; TRBD1 matches 9 bases. Germline values: CDR1 LNHDA, CDR2 SQIVND (reference sequence). The CDR3 has 16 amino acids. Trimming took 4 bases from V and 4 from J; bases not matched to a gene: 10.

This rearrangement joins TRBV19 to TRBJ2-2; 8 nucleotides align to TRBD2. The germline CDR1 and CDR2 sequences are LNHDA and SQIVND (reference sequence). V gave up 6 bases and J gave up 2 bases; unmatched junction bases: 8. The CDR3 spans 16 residues. This CDR3 reads CASRIRGTSNTGELFF. The CDR3 region has the DNA TGTGCCAGTAGGATACGTGGGACTAGTAACACCGGGGAGCTGTTTTTT.

The V gene is TRBV19, the J gene TRBJ2-7; 9 nucleotides agree with TRBD1. The V gene end was trimmed by 7 bases and the J gene end by 3 bases; junction bases not matched to a gene: 7. The germline gives CDR1 LNHDA, CDR2 SQIVND (reference sequence). This CDR3 contains 14 residues. The CDR3 loop reads CASTIGTGIYEQYF. CDR3 in DNA: TGTGCCAGTACCATCGGGACAGGGATCTACGAGCAGTACTTC.

V usage is TRBV27 and J usage is TRBJ1-6; tentatively, D is TRBD1 (6 bases). In germline, CDR1 is MNHEY, CDR2 SMNVEV (reference sequence). This CDR3 spans 15 amino acids. V lost 5 bases and J 10 bases, leaving 18 bases between the germline ends. CDR3 protein: CASSASGAHGSPLHF. Written as DNA, the CDR3 is TGTGCCAGCAGTGCATCAGGGGCGCATGGGTCACCCCTCCACTTT.

The genes are TRBV19 and TRBJ1-2, with 8 bases that match TRBD1. CDR3 length: 16 residues. V trimming: 3 bases; J trimming: 3 bases; junction bases outside the gene matches: 9. Germline loops: CDR1 LNHDA, CDR2 SQIVND (reference sequence). The CDR3 bases are TGTGCCAGTAGTATCCGGGACAGGAGTACATACTATGGCTACACCTTC. It is translated as CASSIRDRSTYYGYTF.

The chain combines TRBV5-6 with TRBJ2-3; TRBD2 matches 8 bases. There are 15 residues in the CDR3. V shed 4 bases and J 1 base; nucleotides not matched to a gene: 5. Per the germline V gene, CDR1 is SGHDT and CDR2 is YYEEEE. The CDR3 sequence: CASSGLAGRTDTQYF. The CDR3 DNA is TGTGCCAGCAGCGGCTTAGCGGGACGCACAGATACGCAGTATTTT.